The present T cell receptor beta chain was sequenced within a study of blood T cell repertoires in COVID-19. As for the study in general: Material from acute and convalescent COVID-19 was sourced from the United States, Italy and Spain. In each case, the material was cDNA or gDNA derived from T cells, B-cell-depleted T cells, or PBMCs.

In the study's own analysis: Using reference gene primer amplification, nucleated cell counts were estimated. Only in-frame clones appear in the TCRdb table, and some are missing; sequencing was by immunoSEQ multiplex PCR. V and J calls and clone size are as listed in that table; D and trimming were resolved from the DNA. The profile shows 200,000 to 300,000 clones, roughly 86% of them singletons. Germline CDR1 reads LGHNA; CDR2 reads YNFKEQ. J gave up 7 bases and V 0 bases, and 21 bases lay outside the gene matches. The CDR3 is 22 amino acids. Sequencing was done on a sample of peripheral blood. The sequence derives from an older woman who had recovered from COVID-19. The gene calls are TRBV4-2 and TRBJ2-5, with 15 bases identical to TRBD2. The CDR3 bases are TGTGCCAGCAGCCAAGATTCCTCACCGGGACTAGCGGGGGGATTGGCCTCATCGACCCAGTACTTC. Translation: CASSQDSSPGLAGGLASSTQYF.